These 28 T cell receptor beta chains were all obtained from the same sample, sequenced in a study of blood T cell repertoires in COVID-19. Produced via immunoSEQ multiplex PCR; TCRdb's table is partial and in-frame only. Of some 56,000 clones in the sample, 80% are singletons; the top ten hold 5.5% to 7.5%. The specimen was peripheral blood. These receptors were obtained from a man in his sixties with acute or convalescent COVID-19.

This clone came up once. This sequence joins TRBV18 and TRBJ1-2; the match to TRBD1 covers 7 bases. V gave up 6 bases and J gave up 2 bases; unmatched junction bases: 6. The germline gives CDR1 KGHSH, CDR2 LQKENI. This CDR3 spans 14 amino acids. The CDR3, as DNA: TGTGCCAGCTCGCCCACAGGGGAAAACTATGGCTACACCTTC. Encoded protein: CASSPTGENYGYTF. Combining the CDR3 with reference TRBV18 and TRBJ1-2 gives the whole variable domain NAGVMQNPRHLVRRRGQEARLRCSPMKGHSHVYWYRQLPEEGLKFMVYLQKENIIDESGMPKERFSAEFPKEGPSILRIQQVVRGDSAAYFCASSPTGENYGYTFGSGTRLTVV.

The rearrangement links TRBV28 to TRBJ1-1, with TRBD1 as a possible D gene (6 bases). V was trimmed by 2 bases and J by 4 bases, leaving 20 bases between them. Germline values: CDR1 MDHEN, CDR2 SYDVKM. CDR3 size: 17 residues. CDR3 residues: CASSLGGGALLGTEAFF. The CDR3, as DNA: TGTGCCAGCAGTTTAGGAGGGGGGGCTCTCCTGGGCACTGAAGCTTTCTTT.

The chain combines TRBV6-4 with TRBJ1-1; no firm D call. The CDR3 totals 14 residues. Germline CDR1 reads MRHNA; CDR2 reads SNTAGT. V gave up 6 bases and J gave up 4 bases, with 15 bases separating them. This chain's CDR3 is CASRLGGPGTEAFF. The CDR3 DNA reads TGTGCCAGCAGGCTAGGAGGGCCAGGCACTGAAGCTTTCTTT.

This clone showed up just once. V usage is TRBV27 and J usage is TRBJ2-5; possibly TRBD1 for D (5 bases). Germline V CDR1 and CDR2: MNHEY, SMNVEV (reference sequence). Trimming took 3 bases from V and 2 from J, leaving 10 bases between them. This CDR3 region has 14 residues. The CDR3, as DNA: TGTGCCAGCAGTTTCTCCAGGGTACAAGAGACCCAGTACTTC. Translation gives CASSFSRVQETQYF.

The rearrangement links TRBV19 to TRBJ2-3, with TRBD2 matching over 13 bases. The CDR3 totals 18 residues. The junction had 12 bases not matched to a gene; V was cut back by 7 bases and J by 2 bases. CDR1 is LNHDA, CDR2 SQIVND, per germline (reference sequence). In DNA form, the CDR3 reads TGTGCCAGTAAATTGACTAGCGGGGGGATGGGGGCCACAGATACGCAGTATTTT. This gives the protein CASKLTSGGMGATDTQYF.

The V and J genes are TRBV15 and TRBJ1-4; the D gene is possibly TRBD1 (6 bases). Germline V lookup: CDR1 LNHNV, CDR2 YYDKDF (reference sequence). The CDR3 is 18 amino acids. Trimming removed 0 bases at V and 8 bases at J, with 22 bases between. CDR3 coding DNA: TGTGCCACCAGCAGAGATGGGAGGGTTGGGGGCTATGACGAAAAACTGTTTTTT. It translates to CATSRDGRVGGYDEKLFF.

The chain combines TRBV28 with TRBJ2-3; TRBD2 might be the D (6 bases). The ends were cut back, 5 bases at V and 8 bases at J, with 17 bases in the middle. Germline V gene sequence: CDR1 MDHEN, CDR2 SYDVKM. CDR3 length equals 14 residues. CDR3 sequence: CASSRSGFARTQYF. CDR3 coding DNA: TGTGCCAGCAGTCGTAGCGGATTCGCACGTACGCAGTATTTT.

This clone was counted once. This chain uses TRBV11-2 with TRBJ2-3; TRBD2 matches 8 bases. The CDR3 contains 15 residues. After removal of 1 base from V and 4 bases from J, the junction contained 4 bases not matched to a gene. The V gene's germline CDR1 is SGHAT and CDR2 FQNNGV. The CDR3 nucleotides read TGTGCCAGCAGCTTAGGAGGGACTAGGGCAGATACGCAGTATTTT. Translating it yields CASSLGGTRADTQYF.

The J gene is TRBJ2-5, the V gene TRBV20-1, with a weak D call TRBD2 (5 bases). Per germline, CDR1 DFQATT and CDR2 SNEGSKA (reference sequence). The length of the CDR3 is 11 residues. Trimming removed 6 bases at V and 5 bases at J, with 10 bases between. CDR3 bases: TGCAGTGCCCCCCCGGGGGAGACCCAGTACTTC. Protein: CSAPPGETQYF.

This clone appeared a few times. DNA for the CDR3: TGTGCCAGCAGCTTAAAGCCGACAGCTATGAACACTGAAGCTTTCTTT. Residues: CASSLKPTAMNTEAFF. V is TRBV7-6 and J is TRBJ1-1; the D gene is possibly TRBD1 (5 bases). The germline V gene encodes CDR1 SGHVS and CDR2 FNYEAQ. The CDR3 sequence is 16 residues long. The V and J ends lost 2 bases and 0 bases respectively, with 13 bases between them.

This sequence joins TRBV13 and TRBJ2-5; D is perhaps TRBD1 (6 bases). The germline V gene has CDR1 PRHDT and CDR2 FYEKMQ (reference sequence). CDR3 length: 15 residues. V was cut by 5 bases and J by 4 bases, with 17 bases left in between. As DNA, the CDR3 is TGTGCCAGCAGCCGTCGCAGGGGAACGGGAGAGACCCAGTACTTC. This sequence encodes CASSRRRGTGETQYF.

The CDR3: CASSSDLGGRSPLHF. The CDR3 bases are TGTGCCAGCAGCTCGGATCTGGGGGGTCGTTCACCCCTCCACTTT. The chain links TRBV11-2 to TRBJ1-6; D is possibly TRBD1 (5 bases). The CDR3 extends over 15 amino acids. The V end was cut by 4 bases, the J end by 9 bases, with 16 bases between. CDR1 and CDR2 from the germline V gene are SGHAT and FQNNGV.

The chain joins TRBV7-6 to TRBJ2-5; D is possibly TRBD1 (6 bases). V lost 2 bases, J lost 3 bases, and 10 bases lay in between. The CDR3 has 14 residues. Looked up from germline, CDR1 is SGHVS and CDR2 is FNYEAQ. CDR3 protein: CASSLFTGKETQYF. The CDR3 DNA reads as TGTGCCAGCAGCTTATTTACAGGGAAAGAGACCCAGTACTTC.

This sequence joins TRBV7-2 and TRBJ1-1, with D possibly matching TRBD1 (5 bases). Per the germline V gene, CDR1 is SGHTA and CDR2 is FQGNSA. V gave up 5 bases and J gave up 0 bases, with 13 bases separating them. The CDR3 loop spans 15 amino acids. The CDR3 loop reads CASSLDIFMNTEAFF. The CDR3 DNA follows: TGTGCCAGCAGCCTGGACATATTTATGAACACTGAAGCTTTCTTT.

The chain has TRBV7-8 and TRBJ1-5; possibly TRBD1 for D (5 bases). This CDR3 is 16 amino acids long. With 4 bases removed from V and 6 bases from J, the gap between germline ends came to 19 bases. CDR1 is SGHVS, CDR2 FQNEAQ, per germline. CDR3 DNA sequence: TGTGCCAGCAGCTCGGGGGGTTCTTCGAGGAGTCAGCCCCAGCATTTT. Translating it yields CASSSGGSSRSQPQHF.

V is TRBV28 and J is TRBJ1-3; D is unresolved. The CDR3 extends over 15 amino acids. CDR1 is MDHEN, CDR2 SYDVKM, per germline. The ends were cut back, 1 base at V and 4 bases at J, with 11 bases in the middle. The CDR3, as DNA: TGTGCCAGCAGTTTATCCGGTCCCAGGGGAAACACCATATATTTT. Its protein product is CASSLSGPRGNTIYF.

V and J are TRBV19 and TRBJ1-1, with a tentative D call TRBD1 (5 bases). There are 15 residues in the CDR3. Germline values: CDR1 LNHDA, CDR2 SQIVND (reference sequence). Trimming shortened V by 3 bases and J by 2 bases, and 13 bases separated the two germline ends. The CDR3 region has the DNA TGTGCCAGTAGTATGAGACGACAGAAAAACACTGAAGCTTTCTTT. Translating gives CASSMRRQKNTEAFF.

CDR3 in DNA: TGTGCCAGCAGCTTTAGCGGGGGTGAAGAGACCCAGTACTTC. This sequence encodes CASSFSGGEETQYF. V is TRBV7-3 and J is TRBJ2-5, with TRBD2 identical over 9 bases. The CDR3 spans 14 residues. The germline V gene encodes CDR1 SGHTA and CDR2 FQGTGA. The V segment lost 3 bases and the J segment 3 bases; nucleotides outside the gene matches: 2.

The chain recombines TRBV19 with TRBJ1-1, with 11 bases matching TRBD1. Germline loops: CDR1 LNHDA, CDR2 SQIVND (reference sequence). V lost 7 bases and J lost 8; bases outside the gene matches: 6. CDR3 size: 13 residues. In nucleotides, the CDR3 is TGTGCCAGTACCACCGGGACAGGGGGGGAAGCTTTCTTT. This sequence encodes CASTTGTGGEAFF.

The chain carries TRBV6-2 or TRBV6-3 and TRBJ1-1; 7 bases agree with TRBD1. Germline-derived CDR1 and CDR2 are MNHEY and SVGEGT. This CDR3 spans 14 amino acids. After removal of 7 bases from V and 1 base from J, the junction contained 6 bases not matched to a gene. Here the CDR3 DNA reads TGTGCCAGCACCCCGACAGGGAAGAACACTGAAGCTTTCTTT. Residues: CASTPTGKNTEAFF.

The chain links TRBV6-5 to TRBJ1-2; TRBD1 matches at 8 bases. Trimming took 2 bases from V and 7 from J; bases not matched to a gene: 6. The CDR3 is 14 amino acids. Per germline, CDR1 MNHEY and CDR2 SVGAGI. CDR3 nucleotide sequence: TGTGCCAGCAGTTACACGGACAGGGCAGGTGGCTACACCTTC. Translating gives CASSYTDRAGGYTF.

This clone was counted once. The V and J genes are TRBV6-5 and TRBJ2-1, with D possibly being TRBD2 (5 bases). V was shortened by 6 bases and J by 1 base, with 13 bases between the two germline ends. Germline loops: CDR1 MNHEY, CDR2 SVGAGI. The CDR3 contains 15 residues. CDR3 amino acids: CASSSLGESYNEQFF. The CDR3 DNA sequence: TGTGCCAGCAGCTCTCTCGGGGAATCCTACAATGAGCAGTTCTTC.

The J gene is TRBJ2-5, the V gene TRBV10-2, with 8 bases identical to TRBD2. The germline gives CDR1 WSHSY, CDR2 SAAADI. This CDR3 contains 13 residues. J lost 5 bases, V lost 9 bases, and 8 bases had no gene match. The CDR3 here is CASTGGAWETQYF. The CDR3 DNA reads TGCGCCAGTACCGGGGGGGCCTGGGAGACCCAGTACTTC.

This clone was observed a few times. The rearrangement uses TRBV9 and TRBJ2-5; D may be TRBD2 (5 bases). Trimming took off 1 base at V and 5 bases at J, with 15 bases between the two ends. CDR1 SGDLS and CDR2 YYNGEE come from the germline V gene. The CDR3 runs 15 residues. In DNA form, the CDR3 reads TGTGCCAGCAGCGTATCGGACGGGGTGGGGGAGACCCAGTACTTC. Its protein is CASSVSDGVGETQYF.

This chain links TRBV2 with TRBJ1-6, with D possibly matching TRBD1 (6 bases). From germline, CDR1 is SNHLY and CDR2 FYNNEI. This CDR3 is built from 14 residues. V was clipped by 8 bases and J by 7 bases, with 15 bases between them. CDR3 bases: TGTGCCAGCCGCGTAACAGGGAAGAATTCACCCCTCCACTTT. Its translation is CASRVTGKNSPLHF.

The gene calls are TRBV18 and TRBJ1-2; 9 nucleotides agree with TRBD1. The ends lost 3 bases at V and 10 bases at J; junction bases unmatched: 9. The germline gives CDR1 KGHSH, CDR2 LQKENI. The CDR3 is 14 residues long. CDR3 sequence reads: CASSPPGQGLDYTF. DNA for the CDR3: TGTGCCAGCTCACCGCCGGGACAGGGTTTGGACTACACCTTC. Looking up the rest from reference TRBV18 and TRBJ1-2 gives the full variable domain: NAGVMQNPRHLVRRRGQEARLRCSPMKGHSHVYWYRQLPEEGLKFMVYLQKENIIDESGMPKERFSAEFPKEGPSILRIQQVVRGDSAAYFCASSPPGQGLDYTFGSGTRLTVV.

The rearrangement links TRBV5-4 to TRBJ1-3; D ambiguous. With 1 base removed from V and 2 bases from J, the gap between germline ends came to 4 bases. The CDR3 is 13 residues long. The V gene's germline CDR1 is SGHNT and CDR2 YYREEE (reference sequence). Here the CDR3 reads CASSLRAGNTIYF. For the CDR3, the DNA is TGTGCCAGCAGCTTGCGGGCTGGAAACACCATATATTTT. Full variable domain (outside the CDR3, taken from reference TRBV5-4 and TRBJ1-3): ETGVTQSPTHLIKTRGQQVTLRCSSQSGHNTVSWYQQALGQGPQFIFQYYREEENGRGNFPPRFSGLQFPNYSSELNVNALELDDSALYLCASSLRAGNTIYFGEGSWLTVV.

The rearrangement links TRBV6-4 to TRBJ2-1, with 13 positions matching TRBD2. V shed 4 bases and J 4 bases; nucleotides not matched to a gene: 1. This CDR3 spans 15 amino acids. Germline lookup yields CDR1 MRHNA and CDR2 SNTAGT. The CDR3 is CASSVTSGGYNEQFF. CDR3 bases: TGTGCCAGCAGTGTGACTAGCGGGGGGTACAATGAGCAGTTCTTC.